This TCR beta chain comes out of a study of shared clonotypes between healthy human individuals. Broader study findings: Naive subsets usually exceeded memory subsets in estimated richness.

Libraries were prepared by immunoSEQ multiplex PCR; TCRdb keeps only in-frame clonotypes and omits some of them. The sample lists 170,000 or so clones, around 63% occurring once. Splitting the CD4+ cells yielded a CD45RA+ naive subset and a CD45RA-negative memory subset. The CDR3 is 16 amino acids. V shed 5 bases and J 1 base; nucleotides not matched to a gene: 6. Germline values: CDR1 LNHNV, CDR2 YYDKDF (reference sequence). On this clone itself: The antigen is not known.

Input material: memory CD4+ T cells sorted from blood. Subset in this sample: CD45RA-negative fraction. The TCR comes from a man aged 25-45 years in good health. V gene TRBV15 combines with J gene TRBJ2-5; 11 nucleotides line up with TRBD2. CDR3 nucleotide sequence: TGTGCCACCAGCGGCCGACTAGCGGGACGCCAAGAGACCCAGTACTTC. This translates into CATSGRLAGRQETQYF.